The source of this T cell receptor beta chain is a study of T cell changes during pregnancy in multiple sclerosis. Method: immunoSEQ multiplex PCR; TCRdb's copy keeps in-frame clones and lacks some. The sample contains about 40,000 clones, approximately 90% of which appear only once. The sample consisted of peripheral blood, taken before pregnancy. The sequence was obtained from a female donor with multiple sclerosis, enrolled in a pregnancy study.

This chain's CDR3 is CASSREITDTQYF. Here the CDR3 DNA reads TGTGCCAGCAGCCGGGAGATCACAGATACGCAGTATTTT. The rearrangement links TRBV7-9 to TRBJ2-3, with D perhaps TRBD2 (6 bases). The length of the CDR3 is 13 residues. CDR1 is SEHNR and CDR2 is FQNEAQ in the germline V gene (reference sequence). The germline V and J ends were trimmed by 5 bases and 2 bases, with 8 bases remaining between them.